This TCR beta chain was captured by sequencing in a study of healthy donors' naive CD4 and CD8 T cells. Notes on the study in general: Reportedly, most V and J gene segments showed naive CD4+ versus CD8+ bias.

A linear amplification protocol produced the TCR libraries from roughly 480 ng of total RNA. TCRdb re-called the reads through MiXCR, storing one row per CDR3 protein. The profile shows about 180,000 distinct CDR3 sequences, about four fifths of them singletons. CD4+CD8-CD45RO-CD45RA+ cells were naive CD4+; CD8+CD4-CD45RA+CD27bright cells were naive CD8+. The CDR3 covers 14 residues. V gave up 0 bases and J gave up 4 bases, with 9 bases separating them. CDR1 and CDR2 from the germline V gene are LNHNV and YYDKDF (reference sequence). This clonotype was seen more than once but under ten times. Its antigen is unidentified.

The rearrangement uses TRBV15 and TRBJ1-1; D not certain. This clonotype originated in a pool of human donors in good health; the sample pools cells from several healthy donors. The sample comprised naive CD4+ and CD8+ T cells sorted from blood, pooled from several donors. The CDR3 loop is CATSRDLTATEAFF. CDR3 DNA: TGTGCCACCAGCAGAGATTTGACGGCCACTGAAGCTTTCTTT.